Listed here is a single T cell receptor (beta chain). Treatment of the sample: 19 received Ad26.COV2.S at low or high dose, single or two shots; a few received placebo; per-sample allocation not given. Day 63 after the first vaccine or placebo injection was the time point for sampling. The sample comes from a study of Ad26.COV2.S vaccination and SARS-CoV-2 variants. Sequenced by immunoSEQ multiplex PCR; TCRdb stores in-frame clones only, minus some. The sample records fewer than 500,000 clones, less than 95% being singletons. This CDR3 spans 14 amino acids. V was shortened by 2 bases and J by 4 bases, with 8 bases between the two germline ends. Germline CDR1 reads MDHEN; CDR2 reads SYDVKM.

The source was peripheral blood, collected in a trial of Ad26.COV2.S vaccine versus placebo. The receptor comes from a person aged 18-60 years who received the Ad26.COV2.S COVID-19 vaccine or a placebo. The rearrangement uses TRBV28 and TRBJ1-4; D ambiguous. For the CDR3, the DNA is TGTGCCAGCAGTTTAACCCAAGATAATGAAAAACTGTTTTTT. Encoded protein: CASSLTQDNEKLFF.